The 21 T cell receptor beta chains presented below share a single source sample, sequenced in a study of patients and donors after allogeneic stem cell transplantation. TCRdb reprocessed the RT-PCR reads with MiXCR, giving one entry per CDR3 protein. The sample shows about a million distinct CDR3 sequences, roughly 18% of them seen only once. The sample was blood, either unsorted or a sorted T cell fraction (not recorded which). These receptors were obtained from a human donor who was either an allogeneic HSCT recipient or a stem cell or donor lymphocyte infusion donor (not recorded which). It is not recorded whose cells these are; they may come from a transplant donor.

This clonotype was counted between two and nine times. The rearrangement uses TRBV10-3 and TRBJ1-2, with D possibly being TRBD1 (6 bases). Trimming pared 11 bases from V and 8 bases from J, leaving 21 bases between. From germline, CDR1 is ENHRY and CDR2 SYGVKD. The length of the CDR3 is 13 residues. CDR3 coding DNA: TGTGCCTCTACTTTGCGGGGGCTAGGCGGCTACACCTTC. It encodes CASTLRGLGGYTF.

This clonotype was observed a few times. The rearrangement links TRBV5-6 to TRBJ1-1; D unresolved. V was trimmed by 2 bases and J by 2 bases, leaving 4 bases between them. The germline CDR1 and CDR2 sequences are SGHDT and YYEEEE. CDR3 length: 12 residues. The CDR3 spells CASSFINTEAFF. CDR3 coding DNA: TGTGCCAGCAGCTTCATTAACACTGAAGCTTTCTTT. Complete variable domain (other parts from reference TRBV5-6 and TRBJ1-1): DAGVTQSPTHLIKTRGQQVTLRCSPKSGHDTVSWYQQALGQGPQFIFQYYEEEERQRGNFPDRFSGHQFPNYSSELNVNALLLGDSALYLCASSFINTEAFFGQGTRLTVV.

This clonotype has more than one count but fewer than ten. The V gene is TRBV10-3, the J gene TRBJ1-6, with 8 bases matching TRBD1. This CDR3 is 13 amino acids long. J lost 7 bases, V lost 10 bases, and 6 bases had no gene match. Germline CDR1 is ENHRY and CDR2 is SYGVKD. CDR3 sequence (DNA): TGTGCCAACCGGGGACAGGACAATTCACCCCTCCACTTT. Amino acid sequence: CANRGQDNSPLHF.

The chain recombines TRBV20-1 with TRBJ2-3; 8 bases are shared with TRBD2. In germline, CDR1 is DFQATT, CDR2 SNEGSKA (reference sequence). The CDR3 length is 16 residues. J lost 3 bases, V lost 3 bases, and 11 bases had no gene match. The CDR3 DNA sequence: TGCAGTGCTAGTAGGGGTGTGGCGGGAGGAACAGATACGCAGTATTTT. Amino acid sequence: CSASRGVAGGTDTQYF.

This clonotype was recorded a few times. V and J are TRBV14 and TRBJ1-4, with TRBD1 as a possible D gene (6 bases). V lost 2 bases, J lost 7 bases, and 14 bases lay in between. The CDR3 runs to 15 residues. The germline V gene encodes CDR1 SGHDN and CDR2 FVKESK. The CDR3 sequence is CASSQPRGGSEKLFF. The CDR3 region has the DNA TGTGCCAGCAGCCAACCCAGGGGAGGGAGTGAAAAACTGTTTTTT.

This clonotype appeared a few times. The V call is TRBV6-1, the J call TRBJ2-3; 9 bases are a match to TRBD2. Germline V gene sequence: CDR1 MNHNS, CDR2 SASEGT. V lost 2 bases to trimming and J lost 4 bases; unmatched junction nucleotides: 4. This CDR3 region has 15 residues. CDR3 DNA: TGTGCCAGCAGTGAATGGTTAGCGGGAGCAGATACGCAGTATTTT. It yields the protein CASSEWLAGADTQYF.

This sequence joins TRBV30 and TRBJ1-1; D call uncertain. Germline V gene data show CDR1 as GTSNPN and CDR2 as SVGIG (reference sequence). The CDR3 sequence is 12 residues long. V lost 3 bases, J lost 4 bases, and 9 bases lay in between. CDR3: CAWRAGRTEAFF. The CDR3 nucleotides are TGTGCCTGGAGGGCAGGTCGCACTGAAGCTTTCTTT.

This chain uses TRBV6-5 with TRBJ2-1; 7 nucleotides align to TRBD1. The V gene's germline CDR1 is MNHEY and CDR2 SVGAGI. V shed 0 bases, J shed 7 bases, and the junction held 12 bases outside the gene matches. CDR3 length: 17 residues. The CDR3: CASSYSKAAGGRNEQFF. The CDR3 bases are TGTGCCAGCAGTTACTCGAAGGCGGCAGGGGGTAGGAATGAGCAGTTCTTC.

The chain combines TRBV9 with TRBJ2-5, with a tentative D call TRBD1 (6 bases). Trimming took off 3 bases at V and 5 bases at J, with 11 bases between the two ends. The germline CDR1 and CDR2 sequences are SGDLS and YYNGEE. The CDR3 is made up of 13 amino acids. The CDR3 here is CASSEGVAETQYF. The CDR3 nucleotides are TGTGCCAGCAGCGAGGGGGTGGCCGAGACCCAGTACTTC.

This clonotype was recorded a few times. The chain joins TRBV6-1 to TRBJ1-3; the D is unclear. The germline gives CDR1 MNHNS, CDR2 SASEGT. CDR3 size: 13 residues. Trimming removed 8 bases at V and 5 bases at J, with 13 bases between. The CDR3 DNA reads as TGTGCCAGCTCGACCCGCCGAAGAAACACCATATATTTT. This encodes CASSTRRRNTIYF.

In this sample, this clonotype turned up a few times. V and J are TRBV5-1 and TRBJ2-2; tentatively, D is TRBD2 (7 bases). Germline V gene lookup returns CDR1 SGHRS and CDR2 YFSETQ. The ends were cut back, 4 bases at V and 4 bases at J, with 17 bases in the middle. This CDR3 is 16 amino acids long. The CDR3 is CASSSATGGVTGELFF. The DNA of the CDR3 is TGCGCCAGCAGCAGCGCGACGGGGGGCGTCACCGGGGAGCTGTTTTTT.

This chain links TRBV27 with TRBJ2-1; D may be TRBD2 (6 bases). Germline V lookup: CDR1 MNHEY, CDR2 SMNVEV (reference sequence). The V gene lost 6 bases and the J gene lost 5 bases, with 14 bases spanning the gap. There are 14 residues in the CDR3. The CDR3, as DNA: TGTGCCAGCAGATGGGACGGCGGGAACAATGAGCAGTTCTTC. It specifies CASRWDGGNNEQFF.

CDR3 nucleotide sequence: TGTGCCAGCAGTGAGAGACAGGGATGGATCTACGAGCAGTACTTC. It is translated as CASSERQGWIYEQYF. The chain links TRBV27 to TRBJ2-7, with 7 bases aligning to TRBD1. The CDR3 runs 15 residues. V was clipped by 5 bases and J by 3 bases; unmatched bases: 10. Germline CDR1 and CDR2: MNHEY and SMNVEV (reference sequence).

The CDR3 DNA reads as TGTGCCAGCAGCCCACCGGGACTAGCGGGGGGATATACGCAGTATTTT. It is translated as CASSPPGLAGGYTQYF. This chain uses TRBV7-2 with TRBJ2-3, with 15 positions matching TRBD2. CDR3 length: 16 amino acids. V was clipped by 5 bases and J by 7 bases; unmatched bases: 7. Germline-derived CDR1 and CDR2 are SGHTA and FQGNSA.

The gene calls are TRBV20-1 and TRBJ2-7; 10 bases map to TRBD1. Germline CDR1 and CDR2: DFQATT and SNEGSKA (reference sequence). Trimming cost V 1 base and J 7 bases; bases outside gene matches: 7. The length of the CDR3 is 14 residues. CDR3 residues: CSARGGQGTWEQYF. CDR3 nucleotides: TGCAGTGCTAGAGGGGGACAGGGGACGTGGGAGCAGTACTTC.

The J gene is TRBJ2-1, the V gene TRBV27; TRBD2 might be the D (6 bases). Deletions cut 6 bases from V and 4 bases from J, with 19 bases between. The CDR3 runs to 16 residues. Looked up from germline, CDR1 is MNHEY and CDR2 is SMNVEV (reference sequence). CDR3 bases: TGTGCCAGCAGCGAGATCGGGAGACAAACGTACAATGAGCAGTTCTTC. This gives the protein CASSEIGRQTYNEQFF.

V and J are TRBV30 and TRBJ1-2; possibly TRBD1 for D (5 bases). Germline V gene sequence: CDR1 GTSNPN, CDR2 SVGIG (reference sequence). V was shortened by 0 bases and J by 6 bases, with 11 bases between the two germline ends. The CDR3 spans 13 residues. The CDR3 DNA is TGTGCCTGGAGTGTTACGAGACAGAATGGCTACACCTTC. It is translated as CAWSVTRQNGYTF.

The rearrangement links TRBV6-1 to TRBJ2-3; maybe TRBD2 (5 bases). This CDR3 comprises 11 residues. Germline CDR1 is MNHNS and CDR2 is SASEGT. Trimming removed 11 bases from V and 4 bases from J, with 10 bases in between. The CDR3 sequence is CAGLEADTQYF. The CDR3 DNA is TGTGCCGGGTTGGAGGCAGATACGCAGTATTTT.

This clonotype was detected a few times. Here the CDR3 reads CASSLEGVFAGELFF. In DNA, the CDR3 is TGTGCCAGCAGCTTAGAGGGGGTATTCGCCGGGGAGCTGTTTTTT. The genes are TRBV7-9 and TRBJ2-2; TRBD1 might be the D (6 bases). Trimming took 1 base from V and 6 from J, leaving 12 bases between them. There are 15 residues in the CDR3. Germline V lookup: CDR1 SEHNR, CDR2 FQNEAQ (reference sequence).

The gene calls are TRBV9 and TRBJ1-1; TRBD1 agrees at 7 bases. The CDR3 loop spans 16 amino acids. Germline V CDR1 and CDR2: SGDLS, YYNGEE. The V segment lost 3 bases and the J segment 0 bases; nucleotides outside the gene matches: 8. The CDR3 is CASSEGQAPMNTEAFF. Written as DNA, the CDR3 is TGTGCCAGCAGCGAAGGACAGGCCCCGATGAACACTGAAGCTTTCTTT.

This clonotype has only a few counts. The rearrangement joins TRBV7-2 to TRBJ1-3; a possible D gene is TRBD1 (5 bases). The germline CDR1 and CDR2 sequences are SGHTA and FQGNSA. This CDR3 has 16 amino acids. V shed 5 bases and J shed 0 bases, with 14 bases lying between them. The CDR3 region is CASSGPGTVSGNTIYF. The DNA of the CDR3 is TGTGCCAGCAGCGGGCCCGGGACGGTCTCTGGAAACACCATATATTTT.